The next 28 T cell receptor beta chains were all read from a single sample in a study of blood T cell repertoires in COVID-19. Sequencing was performed with immunoSEQ multiplex PCR; in TCRdb, only in-frame clones are kept and a portion is missing. The table has 200,000 to 250,000 clones, more than 80% seen once; the top ten hold approximately 2.6%. Sequencing used peripheral blood. The receptor set was obtained from a young man with COVID-19, enrolled during active disease.

This clone has only a few counts. This chain links TRBV6-6 with TRBJ1-5; D not resolved. The CDR3 sequence is 14 residues long. Germline values: CDR1 MNHNY, CDR2 SVGAGI (reference sequence). Trimming shortened V by 5 bases and J by 7 bases, and 15 bases separated the two germline ends. The CDR3 DNA reads TGTGCCAGCAGTCCCCCGGCGGGCGGGCAGCCCCAGCATTTT. Its protein product is CASSPPAGGQPQHF.

This clone was found once. The V call is TRBV24-1, the J call TRBJ2-1; a possible D gene is TRBD1 (5 bases). Trimming removed 2 bases at V and 6 bases at J, with 19 bases between. The CDR3 runs 17 residues. Germline V lookup: CDR1 KGHDR, CDR2 SFDVKD. Here the CDR3 DNA reads TGTGCCACCAGTGATTACCCCGACAGTTCTCCGCCCAATGAGCAGTTCTTC. Translated, it gives CATSDYPDSSPPNEQFF.

The chain joins TRBV10-2 to TRBJ1-5; D not certain. V was shortened by 6 bases and J by 1 base, with 7 bases between the two germline ends. The CDR3 has 13 residues. Looked up from germline, CDR1 is WSHSY and CDR2 is SAAADI. The CDR3 region is CASRADSNQPQHF. The CDR3 DNA is TGCGCCAGCAGAGCGGACAGCAATCAGCCCCAGCATTTT.

This clone was recorded only once. The chain has TRBV6-2 or TRBV6-3 and TRBJ2-3; 11 bases line up with TRBD1. Germline CDR1 and CDR2: MNHEY and SVGEGT. The CDR3 spans 16 residues. Trimming cost V 5 bases and J 1 base; bases outside gene matches: 5. CDR3 DNA: TGTGCCAGCAGTCTGGGACAGGGGGGTCGCACAGATACGCAGTATTTT. It encodes CASSLGQGGRTDTQYF.

The chain has TRBV24-1 and TRBJ2-1; possibly TRBD2 for D (5 bases). Trimming removed 2 bases at V and 0 bases at J, with 10 bases between. Germline CDR1 reads KGHDR; CDR2 reads SFDVKD. The CDR3 has 16 amino acids. CDR3 DNA sequence: TGTGCCACCAGTGATTGGACTGTCCTCTCCTACAATGAGCAGTTCTTC. Amino acid sequence: CATSDWTVLSYNEQFF.

J is TRBJ1-5 and V is TRBV2; possible D gene TRBD1, 6 bases. There are 15 residues in the CDR3. Trimming stripped 3 bases from V and 4 bases from J, with 13 bases between. Germline V lookup: CDR1 SNHLY, CDR2 FYNNEI. The CDR3 nucleotides are TGTGCCAGCAGTGACCTGACAGGAGAAAATCAGCCCCAGCATTTT. This sequence encodes CASSDLTGENQPQHF.

The chain carries TRBV7-3 and TRBJ2-3; D might be TRBD2 (5 bases). In germline, CDR1 is SGHTA, CDR2 FQGTGA. The length of the CDR3 is 15 residues. Trimming shortened V by 1 base and J by 4 bases, and 12 bases separated the two germline ends. The CDR3 sequence is CASSLSGGRSDTQYF. For the CDR3, the DNA is TGTGCCAGCAGCTTAAGTGGAGGCCGGTCAGATACGCAGTATTTT.

The CDR3 sequence is CATSRGRRDTQYF. The CDR3 nucleotides read TGTGCCACCAGCAGAGGGAGGAGGGATACGCAGTATTTT. V gene TRBV15 combines with J gene TRBJ2-3; D perhaps matches TRBD2 (5 bases). Trimming took off 1 base at V and 6 bases at J, with 8 bases between the two ends. The CDR3 consists of 13 residues. Looked up from germline, CDR1 is LNHNV and CDR2 is YYDKDF (reference sequence). Supplemented by reference TRBV15 and TRBJ2-3, the full variable domain reads DAMVIQNPRYQVTQFGKPVTLSCSQTLNHNVMYWYQQKSSQAPKLLFHYYDKDFNNEADTPDNFQSRRPNTSFCFLDIRSPGLGDTAMYLCATSRGRRDTQYFGPGTRLTVL.

This clone has a handful of counts. The CDR3 is CASSLTDSSYNEQFF. The CDR3 region has the DNA TGTGCCAGCAGCTTAACAGATAGCTCCTACAATGAGCAGTTCTTC. V is TRBV27 and J is TRBJ2-1; D gene ambiguous. V was pared by 6 bases and J by 0 bases, with 12 bases between. This CDR3 contains 15 residues. Germline loops: CDR1 MNHEY, CDR2 SMNVEV (reference sequence).

The rearrangement uses TRBV6-2 or TRBV6-3 and TRBJ1-5; possible D gene TRBD1, 6 bases. V lost 4 bases and J lost 4, with 8 bases in between. The germline gives CDR1 MNHEY, CDR2 SVGEGT. The CDR3 extends over 13 amino acids. The CDR3 DNA reads as TGTGCCAGCAGTTGGACAGCGAATCAGCCCCAGCATTTT. Translation: CASSWTANQPQHF.

This chain joins TRBV3-1 (or the pseudogene TRBV3-2) and TRBJ2-5, with 12 bases fitting TRBD2. The germline V gene has CDR1 LGHDT and CDR2 YNNKEL (reference sequence). The length of the CDR3 is 17 residues. After removal of 4 bases from V and 5 bases from J, the junction contained 11 bases not matched to a gene. DNA of the CDR3: TGTGCCAGCAGCCCGCGGGCTAGCGGGAGGGGAGGGGAGACCCAGTACTTC. Residues: CASSPRASGRGGETQYF.

Note on this clone: Other DNA sequences in this sample translate to the same CDR3. The rearrangement links TRBV12-3 or TRBV12-4 to TRBJ2-2; perhaps TRBD1 as D (6 bases). The CDR3 covers 13 residues. V was shortened by 3 bases and J by 4 bases, with 6 bases between the two germline ends. CDR3 region: CASSFRGTGELFF. The CDR3, as DNA: TGTGCCAGCAGTTTCAGGGGCACCGGGGAGCTGTTTTTT.

The CDR3 nucleotides are TGTGCCAGCAGTTTGGCCACGAACACAGATACGCAGTATTTT. Amino acids: CASSLATNTDTQYF. The chain uses TRBV27 and TRBJ2-3, with no clear D. V was trimmed by 3 bases and J by 2 bases, leaving 9 bases between them. This CDR3 is built from 14 residues. The V gene's germline CDR1 is MNHEY and CDR2 SMNVEV (reference sequence).

This chain links TRBV12-3 or TRBV12-4 with TRBJ2-3; the D gene is possibly TRBD1 (6 bases). V lost 6 bases, J lost 4 bases, and 11 bases lay in between. This CDR3 spans 13 amino acids. The CDR3 nucleotides read TGTGCCAGCAGGAGACAGGAGGCAGATACGCAGTATTTT. Residues: CASRRQEADTQYF.

This clone turned up a few times. The chain has TRBV5-8 and TRBJ1-5; D gene uncertain. This CDR3 spans 14 amino acids. Between the trimmed V and J ends, which lost 6 bases and 3 bases, there was a span of 13 bases. Germline CDR1 SGHTS, CDR2 YDEGEE. The CDR3 protein is CASTWAASNQPQHF. In DNA, the CDR3 is TGTGCCAGCACGTGGGCCGCGTCCAATCAGCCCCAGCATTTT.

V and J are TRBV5-1 and TRBJ2-1; 9 bases line up with TRBD1. V was clipped by 3 bases and J by 6 bases; unmatched bases: 1. Germline CDR1 SGHRS, CDR2 YFSETQ. CDR3 length: 13 residues. DNA for the CDR3: TGCGCCAGCAGCTCGACAGGGGGCAATGAGCAGTTCTTC. Translating it yields CASSSTGGNEQFF.

The chain joins TRBV19 to TRBJ2-3; 7 nucleotides line up with TRBD1. The CDR3 is made up of 14 amino acids. The V gene's germline CDR1 is LNHDA and CDR2 SQIVND (reference sequence). The V gene end was trimmed by 4 bases and the J gene end by 4 bases; junction bases not matched to a gene: 5. The chain's CDR3 is CASSRRTGADTQYF. The CDR3, as DNA: TGTGCCAGTAGTAGGAGAACAGGGGCAGATACGCAGTATTTT. Drawing the rest from reference TRBV19 and TRBJ2-3, the complete variable domain is DGGITQSPKYLFRKEGQNVTLSCEQNLNHDAMYWYRQDPGQGLRLIYYSQIVNDFQKGDIAEGYSVSREKKESFPLTVTSAQKNPTAFYLCASSRRTGADTQYFGPGTRLTVL.

The V and J genes are TRBV9 and TRBJ1-2; D possibly corresponds to TRBD1 (5 bases). CDR3 length: 14 amino acids. Trimming stripped 0 bases from V and 10 bases from J, with 16 bases between. Germline assignment: CDR1 SGDLS and CDR2 YYNGEE. CDR3 protein: CASSVVGGSKHYTF. The CDR3, as DNA: TGTGCCAGCAGCGTAGTGGGGGGGTCTAAACACTACACCTTC.

The chain links TRBV2 to TRBJ2-7, with 7 bases aligning to TRBD2. In germline, CDR1 is SNHLY, CDR2 FYNNEI. With 7 bases clipped from V and 7 bases from J, the junction kept 19 bases outside the gene matches. This CDR3 contains 16 residues. The CDR3 sequence: CASTEGRGRGPGEQYF. In DNA form, the CDR3 reads TGTGCCAGCACCGAGGGGCGCGGGAGAGGTCCGGGTGAGCAGTACTTC.

The gene calls are TRBV15 and TRBJ2-3; D possibly corresponds to TRBD2 (5 bases). The CDR3 loop spans 14 amino acids. Trimming took off 6 bases at V and 3 bases at J, with 13 bases between the two ends. The V gene's germline CDR1 is LNHNV and CDR2 YYDKDF (reference sequence). The CDR3 DNA sequence: TGTGCCACCAGTCCGCCCTGGAGGACAGATACGCAGTATTTT. Encoded protein: CATSPPWRTDTQYF.

The chain combines TRBV5-4 with TRBJ2-1; the match to TRBD1 covers 9 bases. The trim removed 4 bases at V and 8 bases at J, leaving 7 bases unmatched. The germline V gene encodes CDR1 SGHNT and CDR2 YYREEE (reference sequence). The CDR3 has 14 amino acids. DNA for the CDR3: TGTGCCAGCAGCGCCCGCCGACAGGGGGATGAGCAGTTCTTC. Amino acids: CASSARRQGDEQFF.

This chain uses TRBV12-3 or TRBV12-4 with TRBJ1-3; D is unclear. The CDR3 runs to 13 residues. Trimming left V 8 bases short and J 4 bases short, with 12 bases between. DNA of the CDR3: TGTGCCAGCGAGAACCTCTGGGGAAACACCATATATTTT. Amino acids: CASENLWGNTIYF.

The V and J genes are TRBV5-6 and TRBJ2-7; 14 positions agree with TRBD2. This CDR3 comprises 17 residues. Trimming took 4 bases from V and 3 from J; bases not matched to a gene: 9. Germline V CDR1 and CDR2: SGHDT, YYEEEE. This CDR3 reads CASSGGTSGSSRYEQYF. The CDR3 coding sequence is TGTGCCAGCAGCGGAGGGACTAGCGGGAGTTCTCGCTACGAGCAGTACTTC.

The chain has TRBV15 and TRBJ2-7; D gene uncertain. V lost 1 base to trimming and J lost 0 bases, with 16 bases between them. CDR1 and CDR2 from the germline V gene are LNHNV and YYDKDF (reference sequence). The CDR3 extends over 17 amino acids. The CDR3: CATSRARFGGSSYEQYF. CDR3 DNA sequence: TGTGCCACCAGCAGAGCGCGGTTCGGCGGAAGCTCCTACGAGCAGTACTTC.

CDR3 nucleotides: TGTGCCAGCAGTTACTCAAATGGGAGGGGACAAGATACGCAGTATTTT. It yields the protein CASSYSNGRGQDTQYF. The genes are TRBV6-5 and TRBJ2-3; TRBD2 is a possible D gene (7 bases). Germline loops: CDR1 MNHEY, CDR2 SVGAGI. The CDR3 totals 16 residues. The V and J ends lost 0 bases and 5 bases respectively, with 15 bases between them.

In regard to this clone: The sample holds other DNA sequences that translate to the same CDR3. The chain combines TRBV4-3 with TRBJ2-5; 9 bases are a match to TRBD1. The V segment lost 1 base and the J segment 3 bases; nucleotides outside the gene matches: 0. The CDR3 length is 14 residues. Germline V gene data show CDR1 as LGHNA and CDR2 as YSLEER. The CDR3 coding sequence is TGCGCCAGCAGCCAAGGACAGGGGGAAGAGACCCAGTACTTC. This gives the protein CASSQGQGEETQYF.

This chain joins TRBV7-6 and TRBJ1-2; 10 bases are shared with TRBD1. V was pared by 0 bases and J by 5 bases, with 6 bases of the junction left unmatched. The germline V gene encodes CDR1 SGHVS and CDR2 FNYEAQ. The CDR3 consists of 16 residues. The CDR3 coding sequence is TGTGCCAGCAGCTTAGCGGGGACAGGGGCTTCATATGGCTACACCTTC. Translated: CASSLAGTGASYGYTF.

The chain links TRBV28 to TRBJ2-7, with D maybe TRBD2 (6 bases). This CDR3 region has 13 residues. Deletions cut 5 bases from V and 4 bases from J, with 12 bases between. CDR1 is MDHEN, CDR2 SYDVKM, per germline. CDR3 bases: TGTGCCAGCAGTCTCGTGGGAGGATACGAGCAGTACTTC. It codes for CASSLVGGYEQYF.